This record covers a single T cell receptor (beta chain). The time point is: persistent/refractory GD, antithyroid drugs over 5 years with positive TRAb. PBMC RNA served as the TCR library source. Libraries of TCR beta came from iRepertoire HTBI primers plus Arm-PCR of CDR3 regions. Using its own MiXCR run on the multiplex PCR reads, TCRdb lists one record per CDR3 protein. The data contain under 350,000 distinct CDR3 sequences, 22% of them singletons. This sample was taken from a study of regulatory T cells in long-lasting Graves disease. V lost 3 bases to trimming and J lost 3 bases, with 9 bases between them. The CDR3 has 12 amino acids. Germline V gene lookup returns CDR1 DFQATT and CDR2 SNEGSKA (reference sequence).

This clonotype was obtained from a female donor with Graves disease. Sequencing was performed on peripheral blood mononuclear cells (PBMCs), taken when the disease was refractory, from a patient treated with antithyroid drugs. The chain links TRBV20-1 to TRBJ2-7; D is perhaps TRBD2 (5 bases). DNA for the CDR3: TGCAGTGCTAGCCTAGAGGGCTACGAGCAGTACTTC. The encoded protein is CSASLEGYEQYF.